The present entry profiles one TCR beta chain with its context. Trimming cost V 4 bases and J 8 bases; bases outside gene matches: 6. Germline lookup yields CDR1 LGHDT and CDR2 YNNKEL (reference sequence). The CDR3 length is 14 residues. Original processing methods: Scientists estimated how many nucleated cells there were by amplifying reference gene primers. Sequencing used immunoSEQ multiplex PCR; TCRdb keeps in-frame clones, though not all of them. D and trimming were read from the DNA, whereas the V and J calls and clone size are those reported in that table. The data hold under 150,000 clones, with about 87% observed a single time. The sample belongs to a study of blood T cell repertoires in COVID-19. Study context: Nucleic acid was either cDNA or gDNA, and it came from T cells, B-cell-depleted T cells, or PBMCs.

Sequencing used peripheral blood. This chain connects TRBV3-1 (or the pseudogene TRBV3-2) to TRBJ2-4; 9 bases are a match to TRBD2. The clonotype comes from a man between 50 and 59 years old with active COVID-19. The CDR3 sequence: CASSLSGGGDIQYF. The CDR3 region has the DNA TGTGCCAGCAGCCTTAGCGGGGGCGGGGACATTCAGTACTTC.